This T cell receptor (beta chain) was retrieved from a study of T cells of healthy individuals (dated by TCRdb to the late 2010s). V lost 6 bases and J lost 4 bases, and the count of bases not matched to a germline gene is 4. Including the terminal cysteine and phenylalanine, the CDR3 comprises 15 residues. The DNA shown is the 45-base CDR3, in frame from base 1. Looking up the germline V gene (reference sequence) yields CDR1 MNHEY and CDR2 SMNVEV. To prepare the library, 5' RACE was applied. Sequenced on an Illumina MiSeq. Through fastp at Q25 and MiXCR, TCRdb rebuilt clones from the public reads, retaining in-frame beta chains. Each record represents a unique CDR3 protein, reported with the most common genes and DNA among its rows. The table for this sample lists 85,000 to 100,000 distinct CDR3 sequences; under 20% of them were counted only once. Of the sample, 6.2% is held by the ten largest clones.

On this clonotype itself: Its antigen specificity is not known. No base qualities exist here, and no much larger clone lies one base off it.

This chain joins TRBV27 to TRBJ2-5, with 14 central nucleotides matching TRBD2. The clonotype comes from a human donor in good health. The DNA is TGTGCCAGCAGAGGACTAGCGGGAGGCGGAGAGACCCAGTACTTC. It is translated as CASRGLAGGGETQYF.